The 13 T cell receptor beta chains listed next were all sequenced from one sample in a study of PD-L1 blockade in urothelial cancer. Time point meaning: pretreatment peripheral blood. Assay: immunoSEQ multiplex PCR; the TCRdb copy retains only in-frame clones and omits some. Seen here are about 74,000 clones, roughly 90% observed once, and the top ten hold approximately 4.5%. The sample consisted of PBMCs, taken around atezolizumab (anti-PD-L1) treatment. All receptors derive from a man between 65 and 79 years old with urothelial cancer.

The chain couples TRBV5-1 to TRBJ2-1; D is undetermined. V was clipped by 3 bases and J by 8 bases, with 9 bases between them. There are 12 residues in the CDR3. Germline V gives CDR1 SGHRS, CDR2 YFSETQ. The CDR3: CASSSQFDEQFF. As DNA, the CDR3 is TGCGCCAGCAGCTCGCAGTTCGATGAGCAGTTCTTC.

The V gene is TRBV11-2, the J gene TRBJ1-1; D gene unclear. The ends were cut back, 2 bases at V and 2 bases at J, with 9 bases in the middle. The CDR3 sequence is 14 residues long. Germline assignment: CDR1 SGHAT and CDR2 FQNNGV. This CDR3 reads CASSLMAGNTEAFF. The CDR3 DNA is TGTGCCAGCAGCTTAATGGCAGGCAACACTGAAGCTTTCTTT. The full variable domain, rest sourced from reference TRBV11-2 and TRBJ1-1, is EAGVAQSPRYKIIEKRQSVAFWCNPISGHATLYWYQQILGQGPKLLIQFQNNGVVDDSQLPKDRFSAERLKGVDSTLKIQPAKLEDSAVYLCASSLMAGNTEAFFGQGTRLTVV.

This clone was observed a handful of times. The V and J genes are TRBV6-5 and TRBJ1-5; 7 bases fit TRBD1. The CDR3 has 14 amino acids. Unmatched junction bases numbered 8, after V lost 6 bases and J lost 6 bases. CDR1 MNHEY and CDR2 SVGAGI come from the germline V gene. The CDR3 DNA follows: TGTGCCAGCAGCCCGACAGGGAAGGCTCAGCCCCAGCATTTT. It translates to CASSPTGKAQPQHF.

Written as DNA, the CDR3 is TGCGCCAGCAGTGACCTAGCGGGAGCGCGGGCCGGGGAGCTGTTTTTT. Translation gives CASSDLAGARAGELFF. The chain couples TRBV10-1 to TRBJ2-2, with 10 nucleotides matching TRBD2. Germline V CDR1 and CDR2: WNHNN, SYGVQD (reference sequence). The CDR3 has 16 amino acids. The V and J ends lost 3 bases and 6 bases, in that order; junction bases with no gene match: 7.

This rearrangement joins TRBV27 to TRBJ2-7; the match to TRBD1 covers 8 bases. Germline CDR1 reads MNHEY; CDR2 reads SMNVEV (reference sequence). Trimming at V came to 5 bases and at J to 4 bases, leaving 16 bases not matched to a gene. This CDR3 region has 17 residues. The CDR3 region is CASSPLLRGQGSYEQYF. The CDR3 bases are TGTGCCAGCAGTCCGCTGTTGCGTGGACAGGGCAGTTACGAGCAGTACTTC.

The CDR3: CAIRQEGKRIQYF. CDR3 sequence (DNA): TGTGCCATCCGCCAGGAGGGCAAGAGGATCCAGTACTTC. The chain has TRBV6-1 and TRBJ2-5; the D gene is possibly TRBD2 (6 bases). This CDR3 region has 13 residues. Germline CDR1 MNHNS, CDR2 SASEGT. The ends were cut back, 10 bases at V and 10 bases at J, with 22 bases in the middle.

For the CDR3, the DNA is TGCGCCAGCAGGGTCTTACTAGCGGGGTCCCAGCTGGAGTATTTT. Translation gives CASRVLLAGSQLEYF. The V gene is TRBV10-2, the J gene TRBJ2-3, with 10 bases that match TRBD2. J gave up 13 bases and V 6 bases, and 16 bases lay outside the gene matches. Germline V gene lookup returns CDR1 WSHSY and CDR2 SAAADI. This CDR3 contains 15 residues.

The chain combines TRBV5-1 with TRBJ2-5; TRBD2 is a possible D gene (7 bases). The germline gives CDR1 SGHRS, CDR2 YFSETQ. The CDR3 contains 15 residues. V was trimmed by 5 bases and J by 4 bases, leaving 18 bases between them. The CDR3 nucleotides read TGCGCCAGCAGTTGGGGGGGGCCAGGAGGAGAGACCCAGTACTTC. As protein: CASSWGGPGGETQYF.

V gene TRBV10-2 combines with J gene TRBJ1-5; 9 nucleotides line up with TRBD1. Germline loops: CDR1 WSHSY, CDR2 SAAADI. The CDR3 has 13 amino acids. The V segment lost 5 bases and the J segment 7 bases; nucleotides outside the gene matches: 3. The CDR3 spells CASSSDRGQPQHF. CDR3 DNA: TGCGCCAGCAGTTCGGACAGGGGACAGCCCCAGCATTTT.

V usage is TRBV7-9 and J usage is TRBJ2-3; D unclear. V gave up 5 bases and J gave up 9 bases, with 12 bases separating them. CDR1 SEHNR and CDR2 FQNEAQ come from the germline V gene (reference sequence). CDR3 length equals 12 residues. The CDR3 region is CASSPTLDTQYF. Here the CDR3 DNA reads TGTGCCAGCAGCCCGACCCTAGACACGCAGTATTTT.

The chain couples TRBV5-1 to TRBJ1-1; unclear D gene. Trimming cost V 3 bases and J 3 bases, with 9 bases left between them. CDR3 size: 13 residues. Germline values: CDR1 SGHRS, CDR2 YFSETQ. The CDR3 loop reads CASSSNGDTEAFF. Here the CDR3 DNA reads TGCGCCAGCAGCTCAAACGGAGACACTGAAGCTTTCTTT.

This sequence joins TRBV7-8 and TRBJ2-7, with D possibly matching TRBD1 (6 bases). V lost 4 bases to trimming and J lost 2 bases, with 12 bases between them. Germline V gene data show CDR1 as SGHVS and CDR2 as FQNEAQ. The CDR3 consists of 14 residues. CDR3: CASSWGHAAYEQYF. CDR3 bases: TGTGCCAGCAGCTGGGGACATGCCGCCTACGAGCAGTACTTC.

V is TRBV2 and J is TRBJ2-7, with 7 bases fitting TRBD1. The ends lost 6 bases at V and 3 bases at J; junction bases unmatched: 8. CDR1 and CDR2 from the germline V gene are SNHLY and FYNNEI. CDR3 length: 14 amino acids. The CDR3 is CASSASGTDYEQYF. For the CDR3, the DNA is TGTGCCAGCAGCGCCTCCGGGACAGACTACGAGCAGTACTTC.